This TCR beta chain stems from a study of CD8 T cells in ankylosing spondylitis. Making use of molecular barcodes, quantitative 5'-RACE generated TCR beta libraries. TCRdb used MiXCR to reprocess the 5' RACE reads, holding one entry per CDR3 protein. The repertoire holds about 200,000 distinct CDR3 sequences, with more than 25% as singletons. A word on this clonotype: A junction end diverges from the germline sequence, so it may reflect a read error.

This CDR3 has 14 residues. Germline-derived CDR1 and CDR2 are DFQATT and SNEGSKA (reference sequence). The rearrangement joins TRBV20-1 to TRBJ2-7; no clear D. The source is a male donor with ankylosing spondylitis or in good health (not recorded which). Sequencing input: blood, either unsorted or a sorted T cell fraction (not recorded which). CDR3 DNA: TGCCGTGCTTCACGGATCACGGACGATCACGAGCAGTACTTC. Translation: CRASRITDDHEQYF.